The next 6 T cell receptor beta chains were all read from a single sample in a study of CD4 T cells in relation to SARS-CoV-2 and coronaviruses. TCRdb's table, derived via immunoSEQ multiplex PCR, lists solely in-frame clones and lacks some. The table has more than 20,000 clones, approximately 84% seen once. CD4+ T cells from unexposed donors were obtained before the COVID-19 pandemic (2011-2018). The cells were cultured for over eight days before CD4+ T cells were isolated. No cognate antigen is known for these TCRs. Sample: CD4+ T cells from PBMCs, cultured in vitro. Every receptor here comes from a human donor in good health.

The gene calls are TRBV5-1 and TRBJ1-2; the D is unclear. The CDR3 has 13 amino acids. V was pared by 0 bases and J by 0 bases, with 3 bases between. The germline CDR1 and CDR2 sequences are SGHRS and YFSETQ. The CDR3 is CASSLDPNYGYTF. CDR3 nucleotides: TGCGCCAGCAGCTTGGACCCTAACTATGGCTACACCTTC.

CDR3 residues: CATIGQGDTGELFF. In DNA form, the CDR3 reads TGTGCCACAATCGGACAGGGGGACACCGGGGAGCTGTTTTTT. The chain recombines TRBV10-3 with TRBJ2-2; TRBD1 matches 10 bases. The CDR3 runs 14 residues. Germline assignment: CDR1 ENHRY and CDR2 SYGVKD. The V and J ends lost 10 bases and 3 bases, in that order; junction bases with no gene match: 5.

V and J are TRBV24-1 and TRBJ2-1; TRBD2 agrees at 14 bases. J gave up 9 bases and V 3 bases, and 6 bases lay outside the gene matches. The germline V gene encodes CDR1 KGHDR and CDR2 SFDVKD. This CDR3 is built from 16 residues. The CDR3 loop reads CATSDAGLAGAGEQFF. In DNA, the CDR3 is TGTGCCACCAGTGATGCGGGACTAGCGGGAGCAGGTGAGCAGTTCTTC.

This chain connects TRBV6-5 to TRBJ1-1; D may be TRBD1 (6 bases). Trimming shortened V by 2 bases and J by 2 bases, and 9 bases separated the two germline ends. CDR1 is MNHEY, CDR2 SVGAGI, per germline. The CDR3 runs 14 residues. The CDR3: CASSYGGANTEAFF. CDR3 DNA: TGTGCCAGCAGTTACGGGGGGGCTAACACTGAAGCTTTCTTT.

The chain uses TRBV27 and TRBJ2-1; tentatively, D is TRBD2 (6 bases). CDR3 size: 16 residues. V lost 6 bases and J lost 8, with 23 bases in between. Per the germline V gene, CDR1 is MNHEY and CDR2 is SMNVEV (reference sequence). The CDR3 bases are TGTGCCAGCAGCCATAATGGGCGGGAATGGAGCGATGAGCAGTTCTTC. This translates into CASSHNGREWSDEQFF.

This chain links TRBV7-3 with TRBJ2-2; 15 nucleotides line up with TRBD2. CDR3 length: 17 amino acids. The germline gives CDR1 SGHTA, CDR2 FQGTGA. J was trimmed by 4 bases and V by 5 bases; bases with no gene match: 5. The CDR3, as DNA: TGTGCCAGCAGCCACTGGGGACTAGCGGGGGGCACCGGGGAGCTGTTTTTT. Amino acids: CASSHWGLAGGTGELFF.